These 12 T cell receptor beta chains were sequenced from one sample in a study of graft-versus-host responses after intestinal transplantation. The table came from immunoSEQ multiplex PCR; TCRdb's copy has only in-frame clones and leaves some out. This sample has 65,000 to 100,000 clones, with approximately 90% found just once. Their recognized antigens are unknown. Sequences were derived from unstimulated CD8+ T cells sorted from spleen or lymph node cells, sampled before transplant. All receptors come from a human donor who was the organ donor for an intestinal transplant.

V gene TRBV20-1 combines with J gene TRBJ2-1, with D hard to call. Germline V gives CDR1 DFQATT, CDR2 SNEGSKA (reference sequence). The V gene lost 0 bases and the J gene lost 7 bases, with 4 bases spanning the gap. There are 11 residues in the CDR3. This CDR3 is CSARDLNEQFF. In nucleotides, the CDR3 is TGCAGTGCTAGAGATCTTAATGAGCAGTTCTTC.

The chain employs TRBV4-1 and TRBJ2-5; TRBD2 matches 9 bases. The J call may be faulty, since TRBJ2-7 better matches the DNA end. Germline assignment: CDR1 MGHRA and CDR2 YSYEKL. There are 14 residues in the CDR3. The CDR3, as DNA: TGCGCCAGCAGCCAAGGAGGGACTAGCCGCGAGCAGTACTTC. Its translation is CASSQGGTSREQYF.

The chain employs TRBV5-1 and TRBJ2-1; 11 positions match TRBD2. This CDR3 has 18 amino acids. The J segment lost 4 bases and the V segment lost 0 bases, leaving 9 bases of the junction unmatched. Germline values: CDR1 SGHRS, CDR2 YFSETQ. The CDR3 is CASSLGLKTSGGYNEQFF. The CDR3 coding sequence is TGCGCCAGCAGCTTGGGACTTAAAACTAGCGGGGGATACAATGAGCAGTTCTTC.

The chain recombines TRBV5-4 with TRBJ2-7; possibly TRBD2 for D (6 bases). V lost 3 bases and J lost 3, with 13 bases in between. This CDR3 region has 14 residues. Germline CDR1 reads SGHNT; CDR2 reads YYREEE (reference sequence). The CDR3 coding sequence is TGTGCCAGCAGCTCCGGCGTCGGGGGCTACGAGCAGTACTTC. Its translation is CASSSGVGGYEQYF.

V is TRBV6-6 and J is TRBJ1-4; 8 bases agree with TRBD1. Trimming took 2 bases from V and 8 from J; bases not matched to a gene: 1. CDR1 is MNHNY, CDR2 SVGAGI, per germline (reference sequence). CDR3 length: 13 residues. For the CDR3, the DNA is TGTGCCAGCAGTTACGACAGGGGCGAAAAACTGTTTTTT. Amino acid sequence: CASSYDRGEKLFF.

The V and J genes are TRBV19 and TRBJ1-3; D is perhaps TRBD1 (5 bases). In germline, CDR1 is LNHDA, CDR2 SQIVND (reference sequence). CDR3 length: 15 residues. Trimming pared 10 bases from V and 0 bases from J, leaving 16 bases between. CDR3 residues: CATKQTATSGNTIYF. The CDR3 bases are TGTGCCACCAAACAGACAGCTACCTCTGGAAACACCATATATTTT.

V is TRBV6-6 and J is TRBJ2-1; D may be TRBD2 (6 bases). The V gene's germline CDR1 is MNHNY and CDR2 SVGAGI (reference sequence). Between the trimmed V and J ends, which lost 8 bases and 6 bases, there was a span of 14 bases. The CDR3 extends over 13 amino acids. The CDR3 DNA reads TGTGCCAGCCAACTTGGGACTTTCAATGAGCAGTTCTTC. Protein product: CASQLGTFNEQFF.

In its sample, this clone was seen a few times. The chain is built from TRBV19 and TRBJ1-5; possibly TRBD1 for D (5 bases). The germline V gene encodes CDR1 LNHDA and CDR2 SQIVND (reference sequence). Deletions cut 8 bases from V and 4 bases from J, with 15 bases between. The CDR3 spans 14 residues. CDR3 in DNA: TGTGCCAGTGCCCCCCGACAGTGGAATCAGCCCCAGCATTTT. Protein: CASAPRQWNQPQHF.

V gene TRBV6-6 combines with J gene TRBJ2-5; D is unresolved. TRBJ2-7 matches the DNA end more closely, so the J call is doubtful. The CDR3 is 13 residues long. The germline gives CDR1 MNHNY, CDR2 SVGAGI (reference sequence). CDR3 in DNA: TGTGCCAGCAGCACTCCTTCCACCTACGAGCAGTACTTC. Protein product: CASSTPSTYEQYF.

The V call is TRBV29-1, the J call TRBJ2-7; D unclear. Germline-derived CDR1 and CDR2 are SQVTM and ANQGSEA. The CDR3 has 15 residues. The ends were cut back, 2 bases at V and 7 bases at J, with 21 bases in the middle. CDR3 sequence: CSVEFAWAPPLEQYF. In nucleotides, the CDR3 is TGCAGCGTTGAATTCGCCTGGGCCCCCCCCCTGGAGCAGTACTTC.

This chain links TRBV27 with TRBJ2-2; D remains unclear. Germline-derived CDR1 and CDR2 are MNHEY and SMNVEV (reference sequence). V was cut by 2 bases and J by 5 bases, with 6 bases left in between. The CDR3 runs to 13 residues. For the CDR3, the DNA is TGTGCCAGCAGTTTAGGGCCAACCGGGGAGCTGTTTTTT. Its translation: CASSLGPTGELFF.

The genes are TRBV11-2 and TRBJ2-2; a possible D gene is TRBD1 (5 bases). This CDR3 has 13 amino acids. Trimming left V 3 bases short and J 7 bases short, with 9 bases between. The germline V gene has CDR1 SGHAT and CDR2 FQNNGV. This CDR3 reads CASSFRVGGELFF. CDR3 bases: TGTGCCAGCAGCTTCAGGGTCGGCGGGGAGCTGTTTTTT.